The entry below gives a single T cell receptor beta chain sequence along with its context. This entry belongs to a study of blood T cell repertoires in COVID-19. Turning to the study itself: PBMCs, B-cell-depleted T cells, or T cells were the source of the cDNA or gDNA that made up the material.

Trimming cost V 4 bases and J 2 bases; bases outside gene matches: 5. Germline-derived CDR1 and CDR2 are MNHNY and SVGAGI (reference sequence). CDR3 length: 15 amino acids. TCRdb's copy holds only in-frame clones and misses some; the assay was immunoSEQ multiplex PCR. The sample yields roughly 160,000 clones, around four fifths seen once. The sequenced sample was peripheral blood. This sequence joins TRBV6-6 and TRBJ2-1; 7 bases are a match to TRBD1. The sequence derives from a woman older than 75 with acute or convalescent COVID-19. CDR3 in amino acids: CASSSSRGTYNEQFF. CDR3 coding DNA: TGTGCCAGCAGTTCATCCAGGGGGACCTACAATGAGCAGTTCTTC.